Below, 7 T cell receptor beta chains from the same sample are listed, as sequenced in a study of blood T cell repertoires in COVID-19. Clones were read by immunoSEQ multiplex PCR, and TCRdb kept only the in-frame ones, dropping some. The table records 220,000 or so clones, less than 85% of them present only once. The sequencing input was peripheral blood. These receptors were taken from a woman aged 70 to 79 with acute or convalescent COVID-19.

The rearrangement joins TRBV28 to TRBJ1-4, with a tentative D call TRBD1 (5 bases). Per germline, CDR1 MDHEN and CDR2 SYDVKM. Trimming took 4 bases from V and 0 from J, leaving 12 bases between them. The CDR3 length is 16 residues. CDR3 sequence reads: CASSSLGGTTNEKLFF. The CDR3 DNA follows: TGTGCCAGCAGTTCCTTGGGGGGAACAACTAATGAAAAACTGTTTTTT. The entire variable domain, with the rest obtained from reference TRBV28 and TRBJ1-4, is as follows: DVKVTQSSRYLVKRTGEKVFLECVQDMDHENMFWYRQDPGLGLRLIYFSYDVKMKEKGDIPEGYSVSREKKERFSLILESASTNQTSMYLCASSSLGGTTNEKLFFGSGTQLSVL.

The chain recombines TRBV28 with TRBJ2-5; the match to TRBD2 covers 7 bases. Trimming cost V 2 bases and J 4 bases; bases outside gene matches: 1. Germline lookup yields CDR1 MDHEN and CDR2 SYDVKM. This CDR3 spans 13 amino acids. DNA for the CDR3: TGTGCCAGCAGTTTAGTAGCGGGAGAGACCCAGTACTTC. Amino acids: CASSLVAGETQYF.

This clone occurred once. This chain uses TRBV7-8 with TRBJ1-3; D is possibly TRBD1 (6 bases). CDR1 is SGHVS and CDR2 is FQNEAQ in the germline V gene. The CDR3 covers 16 residues. The germline V and J ends were trimmed by 1 base and 0 bases, with 10 bases remaining between them. CDR3 in DNA: TGTGCCAGCAGCTTAGGGGGGCCCTCCTCTGGAAACACCATATATTTT. It encodes CASSLGGPSSGNTIYF.

This chain connects TRBV19 to TRBJ2-7; D is uncertain. Germline values: CDR1 LNHDA, CDR2 SQIVND (reference sequence). CDR3 size: 14 residues. V dropped 1 base and J dropped 0 bases, with 7 bases sitting between them. Here the CDR3 DNA reads TGTGCCAGTAGTATAGGGGCCGACTCCTACGAGCAGTACTTC. This codes for CASSIGADSYEQYF.

This clone was counted at least ten times. The chain couples TRBV3-1 (or the pseudogene TRBV3-2) to TRBJ2-3; D may be TRBD1 (6 bases). Trimming pared 3 bases from V and 2 bases from J, leaving 9 bases between. Germline loops: CDR1 LGHDT, CDR2 YNNKEL (reference sequence). CDR3 length: 14 residues. CDR3: CASSHWGHTDTQYF. For the CDR3, the DNA is TGTGCCAGCAGCCACTGGGGGCACACAGATACGCAGTATTTT.

This clone has only one observation. The V gene is TRBV21-1, the J gene TRBJ1-5. TRBV21-1 is an annotated pseudogene. There are 16 residues in the CDR3. CDR3 amino acids: CASSRPGMDSYQPQHF. CDR3 DNA: TGTGCCAGCAGCAGACCCGGGATGGACTCGTATCAGCCCCAGCATTTT.

This clone occurred once. The gene calls are TRBV7-2 and TRBJ1-3; D ambiguous. This CDR3 region has 11 residues. Looked up from germline, CDR1 is SGHTA and CDR2 is FQGNSA. The V end lost 5 bases, the J end lost 8 bases, and 7 bases lay between the germline ends. The CDR3 loop is CASSLRDTIYF. CDR3 in DNA: TGTGCCAGCAGCCTGAGGGACACCATATATTTT.